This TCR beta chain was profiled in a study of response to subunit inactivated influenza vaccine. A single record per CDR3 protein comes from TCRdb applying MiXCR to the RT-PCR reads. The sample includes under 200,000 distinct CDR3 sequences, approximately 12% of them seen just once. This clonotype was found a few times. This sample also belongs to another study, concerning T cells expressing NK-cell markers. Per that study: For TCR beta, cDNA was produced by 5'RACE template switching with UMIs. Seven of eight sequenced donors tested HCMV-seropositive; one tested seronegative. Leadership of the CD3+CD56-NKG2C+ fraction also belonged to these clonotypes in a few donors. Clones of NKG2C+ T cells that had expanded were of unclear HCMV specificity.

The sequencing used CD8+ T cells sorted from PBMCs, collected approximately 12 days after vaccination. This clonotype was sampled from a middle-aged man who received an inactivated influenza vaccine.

The CDR3 protein is CASSHGGNPTDTQYF. The CDR3 bases are TGTGCCAGCAGTCACGGCGGGAATCCAACAGATACGCAGTATTTT. This chain uses TRBV6-5 with TRBJ2-3, with D tentatively TRBD2 (6 bases). This CDR3 spans 15 amino acids. Trimming removed 5 bases at V and 3 bases at J, with 15 bases between. Germline CDR1 reads MNHEY; CDR2 reads SVGAGI.